A selection of T cell receptor beta chains follows, all from one sample in a study of untreated major depressive disorder. Only in-frame clones appear in the TCRdb table, and some are missing; sequencing was by immunoSEQ multiplex PCR. Among approximately 25,000 clones, roughly nine tenths were seen once, and the ten largest hold 0.7% to 0.85%. Material: CD4+ T cells from PBMCs. Source of these receptors: a woman younger than 45 with major depressive disorder. The CDR3 runs from the conserved cysteine through the conserved F or W. A D gene is named only where the DNA matches it firmly. Clone size appears in some rows only: once, few, many, or a class for an expanded clone.

d_call: TRBD1
v_call: TRBV19
j_call: TRBJ1-2
clone_size: -
cdr3_aa: CASRDRGPYGYTF
cdr3_nt: TGTGCCAGTCGGGACAGGGGGCCCTATGGCTACACCTTC

d_call: -
v_call: TRBV18
j_call: TRBJ2-1
clone_size: -
cdr3_aa: CASSPLESYEQFF
cdr3_nt: TGTGCCAGCTCGCCATTAGAGAGCTATGAGCAGTTCTTC

d_call: -
v_call: TRBV11-2
j_call: TRBJ2-1
clone_size: -
cdr3_aa: CASSSWRRGSYNEQFF
cdr3_nt: TGTGCCAGCAGCTCTTGGCGCAGGGGCTCCTACAATGAGCAGTTCTTC

d_call: TRBD1
v_call: TRBV2
j_call: TRBJ1-2
clone_size: few
cdr3_aa: CASTGLTGIGYTF
cdr3_nt: TGTGCCAGCACAGGCTTGACAGGGATAGGCTACACCTTC

d_call: -
v_call: TRBV6-6
j_call: TRBJ1-2
clone_size: -
cdr3_aa: CASNKGDYGYTF
cdr3_nt: TGTGCCAGCAATAAGGGAGACTATGGCTACACCTTC

d_call: -
v_call: TRBV7-8
j_call: TRBJ2-6
clone_size: -
cdr3_aa: CASSLSRANVLTF
cdr3_nt: TGTGCCAGCAGCTTAAGTCGGGCCAACGTCCTGACTTTC

d_call: -
v_call: TRBV7-6
j_call: TRBJ2-7
clone_size: -
cdr3_aa: CASSLSWSSYEQYF
cdr3_nt: TGTGCCAGCAGCCTAAGTTGGAGCTCCTACGAGCAGTACTTC

d_call: TRBD2
v_call: TRBV7-8
j_call: TRBJ2-1
clone_size: -
cdr3_aa: CASSRKRGGHNEQFF
cdr3_nt: TGTGCCAGCAGCAGAAAGCGGGGGGGCCACAATGAGCAGTTCTTC

d_call: TRBD2
v_call: TRBV2
j_call: TRBJ2-1
clone_size: once
cdr3_aa: CASSEATLAGGDEQFF
cdr3_nt: TGTGCCAGCAGTGAAGCTACTCTAGCGGGAGGAGACGAGCAGTTCTTC

d_call: -
v_call: TRBV12-5
j_call: TRBJ1-2
clone_size: -
cdr3_aa: CASGLNWTVPNYGYTF
cdr3_nt: TGTGCTAGTGGTCTGAACTGGACAGTCCCTAACTATGGCTACACCTTC

d_call: -
v_call: TRBV4-2
j_call: TRBJ2-2
clone_size: -
cdr3_aa: CASSPRTGNTGELFF
cdr3_nt: TGTGCCAGCAGCCCTAGGACGGGGAACACCGGGGAGCTGTTTTTT

d_call: TRBD1
v_call: TRBV5-1
j_call: TRBJ2-7
clone_size: once
cdr3_aa: CASSHTGVAYEQYF
cdr3_nt: TGCGCCAGCAGCCACACAGGGGTTGCCTACGAGCAGTACTTC

d_call: TRBD1
v_call: TRBV5-4
j_call: TRBJ1-1
clone_size: -
cdr3_aa: CASSFQGAHTEAFF
cdr3_nt: TGTGCCAGCAGCTTCCAGGGGGCGCATACTGAAGCTTTCTTT

d_call: -
v_call: TRBV27
j_call: TRBJ2-2
clone_size: once
cdr3_aa: CASSLHFPPGELFF
cdr3_nt: TGTGCCAGCAGTTTACACTTTCCTCCCGGGGAGCTGTTTTTT

d_call: TRBD2
v_call: TRBV5-4
j_call: TRBJ2-2
clone_size: -
cdr3_aa: CASSLKAGANTGELFF
cdr3_nt: TGTGCCAGCAGCTTGAAGGCGGGAGCGAACACCGGGGAGCTGTTTTTT

d_call: -
v_call: TRBV7-9
j_call: TRBJ1-6
clone_size: -
cdr3_aa: CASSPSGATYNSPLHF
cdr3_nt: TGTGCCAGCAGCCCTTCAGGGGCAACTTATAATTCACCCCTCCACTTT

d_call: TRBD2
v_call: TRBV7-9
j_call: TRBJ2-7
clone_size: once
cdr3_aa: CASSHSSGPLSEQYF
cdr3_nt: TGTGCCAGCAGTCACTCTAGCGGGCCTTTATCCGAGCAGTACTTC

d_call: TRBD2
v_call: TRBV28
j_call: TRBJ2-1
clone_size: -
cdr3_aa: CASVKGVGLALNNEQFF
cdr3_nt: TGTGCCAGCGTTAAAGGGGTCGGACTAGCGTTGAACAATGAGCAGTTCTTC

d_call: -
v_call: TRBV4-2
j_call: TRBJ2-3
clone_size: -
cdr3_aa: CASSQDPDGTDTQYF
cdr3_nt: TGTGCCAGCAGCCAAGATCCGGATGGCACAGATACGCAGTATTTT

d_call: -
v_call: TRBV2
j_call: TRBJ1-1
clone_size: -
cdr3_aa: CASSEQRIWSEAFF
cdr3_nt: TGTGCCAGCAGTGAGCAGAGGATCTGGAGTGAAGCTTTCTTT

d_call: -
v_call: TRBV5-6
j_call: TRBJ1-3
clone_size: -
cdr3_aa: CASSSIDRSSGNTIYF
cdr3_nt: TGTGCCAGCAGCTCGATCGACAGGAGCTCAGGAAACACCATATATTTT

d_call: TRBD1
v_call: TRBV27
j_call: TRBJ1-6
clone_size: -
cdr3_aa: CASSLVGTGSNSPLHF
cdr3_nt: TGTGCCAGCAGTTTGGTCGGGACAGGGAGTAACTCACCCCTCCACTTT

d_call: TRBD1
v_call: TRBV7-7
j_call: TRBJ2-1
clone_size: -
cdr3_aa: CASSIDRDNEQFF
cdr3_nt: TGTGCTAGCAGCATAGACAGGGACAATGAGCAGTTCTTC

d_call: TRBD1
v_call: TRBV15
j_call: TRBJ2-2
clone_size: -
cdr3_aa: CATSSTPGQGFPGELFF
cdr3_nt: TGTGCCACCAGCAGTACTCCGGGACAGGGATTCCCCGGGGAGCTGTTTTTT

d_call: -
v_call: TRBV18
j_call: TRBJ1-5
clone_size: -
cdr3_aa: CASSLGREQPQHF
cdr3_nt: TGTGCCAGCTCACTTGGACGGGAACAGCCCCAGCATTTT

d_call: -
v_call: TRBV20-1
j_call: TRBJ2-1
clone_size: -
cdr3_aa: CSARIFEQFF
cdr3_nt: TGCAGTGCTAGAATCTTTGAGCAGTTCTTC

d_call: TRBD2
v_call: TRBV2
j_call: TRBJ2-2
clone_size: -
cdr3_aa: CASSFTTSAGELFF
cdr3_nt: TGTGCCAGCAGTTTCACAACTAGCGCCGGGGAGCTGTTTTTT

d_call: -
v_call: TRBV23-1
j_call: TRBJ2-7
clone_size: few
cdr3_aa: CASSQSRGPYEQYF
cdr3_nt: TGCGCCAGCAGTCAATCGCGGGGACCCTACGAGCAGTACTTC

d_call: -
v_call: TRBV18
j_call: TRBJ1-2
clone_size: -
cdr3_aa: CASSPTQGLYGYTF
cdr3_nt: TGTGCCAGCTCACCCACTCAGGGACTCTATGGCTACACCTTC

d_call: -
v_call: TRBV6-1
j_call: TRBJ1-3
clone_size: -
cdr3_aa: CATAQASSGNTIYF
cdr3_nt: TGTGCCACAGCACAGGCGAGCTCTGGAAACACCATATATTTT

d_call: -
v_call: TRBV7-6
j_call: TRBJ2-2
clone_size: -
cdr3_aa: CASSPPPNRPRGNTGELFF
cdr3_nt: TGTGCCAGCAGCCCACCCCCCAACCGGCCCCGCGGGAACACCGGGGAGCTGTTTTTT

d_call: -
v_call: TRBV4-3
j_call: TRBJ1-2
clone_size: -
cdr3_aa: CASSQDRGKHYGYTF
cdr3_nt: TGCGCCAGCAGCCAAGATAGGGGGAAACACTATGGCTACACCTTC

d_call: -
v_call: TRBV28
j_call: TRBJ1-3
clone_size: -
cdr3_aa: CASMVWGPLGNTIYF
cdr3_nt: TGTGCCAGCATGGTGTGGGGACCCCTTGGAAACACCATATATTTT

d_call: -
v_call: TRBV7-8
j_call: TRBJ2-5
clone_size: -
cdr3_aa: CASSFRRGHQETQYF
cdr3_nt: TGTGCCAGCAGCTTCCGCAGGGGACACCAAGAGACCCAGTACTTC

d_call: -
v_call: TRBV27
j_call: TRBJ2-3
clone_size: -
cdr3_aa: CASSLQAGYTDTQYF
cdr3_nt: TGTGCCAGCAGTTTACAGGCAGGTTACACAGATACGCAGTATTTT

d_call: -
v_call: TRBV7-3
j_call: TRBJ2-2
clone_size: -
cdr3_aa: CASSLTTGRTGELFF
cdr3_nt: TGTGCCAGCAGCCTTACGACAGGACGGACCGGGGAGCTGTTTTTT

d_call: -
v_call: TRBV5-5
j_call: TRBJ1-1
clone_size: once
cdr3_aa: CASSSAGGLKAFF
cdr3_nt: TGTGCCAGCAGCTCGGCCGGGGGACTGAAAGCTTTCTTT

d_call: -
v_call: TRBV19
j_call: TRBJ1-5
clone_size: -
cdr3_aa: CASSMRGQPQHF
cdr3_nt: TGTGCCAGTAGTATGCGGGGCCAGCCCCAGCATTTT

d_call: -
v_call: TRBV11-1
j_call: TRBJ1-1
clone_size: -
cdr3_aa: CASSLGQNTEAFF
cdr3_nt: TGTGCCAGCAGCCTTGGACAGAACACTGAAGCTTTCTTT

d_call: TRBD1
v_call: TRBV2
j_call: TRBJ2-2
clone_size: -
cdr3_aa: CASRGVGGKAGELFF
cdr3_nt: TGTGCCAGCAGGGGGGTAGGGGGCAAAGCCGGGGAGCTGTTTTTT

d_call: -
v_call: TRBV7-9
j_call: TRBJ2-5
clone_size: -
cdr3_aa: CASSLGQGSEETQYF
cdr3_nt: TGTGCCAGCAGCTTAGGGCAGGGGTCCGAAGAGACCCAGTACTTC

d_call: -
v_call: TRBV29-1
j_call: TRBJ2-2
clone_size: once
cdr3_aa: CSVAVYTALYTGELFF
cdr3_nt: TGCAGCGTTGCAGTGTACACAGCCCTCTACACCGGGGAGCTGTTTTTT

d_call: -
v_call: TRBV11-2
j_call: TRBJ2-1
clone_size: -
cdr3_aa: CASSLGGIVYEQFF
cdr3_nt: TGTGCCAGCAGCTTGGGCGGGATAGTATATGAGCAGTTCTTC

d_call: -
v_call: TRBV6-1
j_call: TRBJ2-6
clone_size: -
cdr3_aa: CASSEGRSGANVLTF
cdr3_nt: TGTGCCAGCAGTGAGGGCCGTTCTGGGGCCAACGTCCTGACTTTC

d_call: -
v_call: TRBV29-1
j_call: TRBJ1-1
clone_size: once
cdr3_aa: CSVARATEAFF
cdr3_nt: TGCAGCGTTGCCAGAGCGACTGAAGCTTTCTTT

d_call: -
v_call: TRBV7-2
j_call: TRBJ2-3
clone_size: -
cdr3_aa: CASTRNRLATDTQYF
cdr3_nt: TGTGCCAGCACCCGAAACCGTCTAGCGACAGATACGCAGTATTTT

d_call: TRBD1
v_call: TRBV18
j_call: TRBJ1-4
clone_size: -
cdr3_aa: CASSPDRVEEKLFF
cdr3_nt: TGTGCCAGCTCACCGGACAGGGTAGAGGAAAAACTGTTTTTT

d_call: TRBD1
v_call: TRBV7-6
j_call: TRBJ1-1
clone_size: -
cdr3_aa: CASSLGSGQVTNTEAFF
cdr3_nt: TGTGCCAGCAGCTTAGGCTCGGGACAGGTGACTAACACTGAAGCTTTCTTT

d_call: TRBD2
v_call: TRBV27
j_call: TRBJ2-1
clone_size: -
cdr3_aa: CASSPYYGGGGEQFF
cdr3_nt: TGTGCCAGCAGTCCATACTACGGGGGGGGCGGGGAGCAGTTCTTC

d_call: -
v_call: TRBV6-1
j_call: TRBJ2-7
clone_size: -
cdr3_aa: CASSELPSSLEQYF
cdr3_nt: TGTGCCAGCAGTGAACTCCCCAGTTCTTTGGAGCAGTACTTC

d_call: -
v_call: TRBV18
j_call: TRBJ1-1
clone_size: -
cdr3_aa: CASSLEGWGNTEAFF
cdr3_nt: TGTGCCAGCTCACTGGAGGGGTGGGGGAACACTGAAGCTTTCTTT

d_call: -
v_call: TRBV7-3
j_call: TRBJ2-3
clone_size: -
cdr3_aa: CASSLSGDTQYF
cdr3_nt: TGTGCCAGCAGCTTATCTGGGGATACGCAGTATTTT

d_call: -
v_call: TRBV29-1
j_call: TRBJ2-5
clone_size: -
cdr3_aa: CSAVGVALGETQYF
cdr3_nt: TGCAGCGCGGTAGGGGTAGCCTTAGGAGAGACCCAGTACTTC

d_call: -
v_call: TRBV7-2
j_call: TRBJ1-2
clone_size: -
cdr3_aa: CASSVSGGDYGYTF
cdr3_nt: TGTGCCAGCAGCGTTTCGGGGGGGGACTATGGCTACACCTTC